The T cell receptor (beta chain) described here comes from a study of T cells after yellow fever vaccination. Study-level points and caveats: Contamination of FACS-sorted repertoires by abundant clonotypes from the bulk population could occur.

This clonotype was observed at least ten times. Its matching antigen is unknown. Via MiXCR, TCRdb re-called the 5' RACE reads, giving one row per CDR3 protein. The top ten clones hold around a fifth of a sample with 200,000 to 300,000 distinct CDR3 sequences, around 3.5% of them seen once. This sample comprised PBMCs, obtained 15 days after the yellow fever booster vaccination. The receptor was derived from a man aged 18 to 30 who received the YFV17D yellow fever vaccine.

CDR3 nucleotide sequence: TGTGCCAGCAGTACCAACAGGGACAACACAGATACGCAGTATTTT. It codes for CASSTNRDNTDTQYF. This sequence joins TRBV6-2 or TRBV6-3 and TRBJ2-3; tentatively, D is TRBD1 (6 bases). From germline, CDR1 is MNHEY and CDR2 SVGEGT. Trimming shortened V by 5 bases and J by 2 bases, and 14 bases separated the two germline ends. The CDR3 is 15 amino acids.